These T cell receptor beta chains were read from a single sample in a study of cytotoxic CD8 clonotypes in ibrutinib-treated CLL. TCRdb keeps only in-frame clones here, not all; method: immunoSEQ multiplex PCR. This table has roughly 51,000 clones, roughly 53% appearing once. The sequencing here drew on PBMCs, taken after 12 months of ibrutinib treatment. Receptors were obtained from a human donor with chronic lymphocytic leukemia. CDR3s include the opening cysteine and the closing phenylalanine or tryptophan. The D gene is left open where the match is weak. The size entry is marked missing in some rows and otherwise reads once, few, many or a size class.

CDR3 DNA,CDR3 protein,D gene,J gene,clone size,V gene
TGTGCCAGTAGTATAGAAAGATACCCAGGCACAGATACGCAGTATTTT,CASSIERYPGTDTQYF,NA,TRBJ2-3,NA,TRBV19
TGCAGCGTTGAAGTGACAGGGGGAGGCTATGGCTACACCTTC,CSVEVTGGGYGYTF,TRBD1,TRBJ1-2,NA,TRBV29-1
TGTGCCAGCAGTGAAAAGGGCAATCAGCCCCAGCATTTT,CASSEKGNQPQHF,NA,TRBJ1-5,NA,TRBV6-1
TGTGCCAGTAGTATCGGACTAGCTTTCACAGATACGCAGTATTTT,CASSIGLAFTDTQYF,TRBD2,TRBJ2-3,few,TRBV19
TGTGCCAGCAGCCAAGATAACTATAATTCACCCCTCCACTTT,CASSQDNYNSPLHF,NA,TRBJ1-6,NA,TRBV4-2
TGCAGCGTTGGCAGTGCAGGTAACAATGAGCAGTTCTTC,CSVGSAGNNEQFF,NA,TRBJ2-1,NA,TRBV29-1
TGTGCCAGCAGCCCCGTGGCCGGGGAGCAGTACTTC,CASSPVAGEQYF,NA,TRBJ2-7,NA,TRBV4-2
TGTGCCAGCAGCCAAGGATTCAGTGCCTACGAGCAGTACTTC,CASSQGFSAYEQYF,NA,TRBJ2-7,NA,TRBV4-2
TGTGCCAGCAGCTCCGGGACGGTCCACGAGCAGTACTTC,CASSSGTVHEQYF,NA,TRBJ2-7,NA,TRBV7-6
TGCGCCAGCAGACAAGGGACAGGGGAGGCAAAACTGTTTTTT,CASRQGTGEAKLFF,TRBD1,TRBJ1-4,NA,TRBV5-1
TGTGCCAGCAGCCGAACAACCGGGACTAGCGGTGAGACCCAGTACTTC,CASSRTTGTSGETQYF,TRBD2,TRBJ2-5,once,TRBV13
TGTGCCAGCAGTTCTGGGACAGCCATTGAAGCTTTCTTT,CASSSGTAIEAFF,TRBD1,TRBJ1-1,NA,TRBV28
TGTGCCAGCAGTTTTGAAGGGACCCTTAACTATGGCTACACCTTC,CASSFEGTLNYGYTF,NA,TRBJ1-2,NA,TRBV27
TGTGCCAGCAGCTTAGCGCGGACAGGGAGGACCTACAATGAGCAGTTCTTC,CASSLARTGRTYNEQFF,TRBD1,TRBJ2-1,NA,TRBV11-3
TGTGCCAGCAGCTTAGTGGGCGGGCGGCCAGATACGCAGTATTTT,CASSLVGGRPDTQYF,NA,TRBJ2-3,NA,TRBV7-2
TGTGCCAGCAGTGACTACAGCACAGGGTTCGGAGAGACCCAGTACTTC,CASSDYSTGFGETQYF,NA,TRBJ2-5,large,TRBV2
TGTGCCAGCAGTAGGCAGAATTCACCCCTCCACTTT,CASSRQNSPLHF,NA,TRBJ1-6,few,TRBV2
TGTGCCAGCAGTCGCGAAGCGGGCGGGGAGCTGTTTTTT,CASSREAGGELFF,NA,TRBJ2-2,NA,TRBV6-4
TGTGCCAGCAGCAGACCTGAGGGACAGGTAATCAGGTCCCCCACAGATACGCAGTATTTT,CASSRPEGQVIRSPTDTQYF,NA,TRBJ2-3,few,TRBV21-1
TGTGCCAGCAGCCAAGATGCGGCTAGCGGGAGCAACGAGCAGTACTTC,CASSQDAASGSNEQYF,TRBD2,TRBJ2-7,NA,TRBV4-2
TGTGCCAGCAGCTTCCAAGGGGCCGTCACTGAAGCTTTCTTT,CASSFQGAVTEAFF,NA,TRBJ1-1,NA,TRBV14
TGTGCCAGTAGTATTGGGGATATGGGATACACTGAAGCTTTCTTT,CASSIGDMGYTEAFF,NA,TRBJ1-1,NA,TRBV19
TGTGCCAGCAGTGAATTGTTGGGGGCCACTGAAGCTTTCTTT,CASSELLGATEAFF,NA,TRBJ1-1,NA,TRBV6-1
TGCGCCAGCAGCCAAGACCTACCCTCCTACGAGCAGTACTTC,CASSQDLPSYEQYF,NA,TRBJ2-7,NA,TRBV4-1
TGCAGCGTTAGGGCTAGCGGGAATGAGCAGTTCTTC,CSVRASGNEQFF,TRBD2,TRBJ2-1,NA,TRBV29-1
TGTGCCAGTAGCGACTGGGCAGATTATAATTCACCCCTCCACTTT,CASSDWADYNSPLHF,NA,TRBJ1-6,NA,TRBV19
TGTGCCAGCAGTTCCGCGCAGTATGGCTACACCTTC,CASSSAQYGYTF,NA,TRBJ1-2,few,TRBV28
TGTGCCAGCAGCCTGGCGACTAGCGGGAGCGGGGAGCAGTACTTC,CASSLATSGSGEQYF,TRBD2,TRBJ2-7,NA,TRBV5-4
TGCGCCAGCAAGGGGGAATACGAGCAGTACTTC,CASKGEYEQYF,NA,TRBJ2-7,few,TRBV5-1
TGCGCCAGCAGCCAAGAATGGGCGGGCAGCCTAATTAATTCACCCCTCCACTTT,CASSQEWAGSLINSPLHF,NA,TRBJ1-6,NA,TRBV4-1
TGTGCCAGCAGCTTACAGGGTCTCGGCACTGAAGCTTTCTTT,CASSLQGLGTEAFF,NA,TRBJ1-1,NA,TRBV7-2
TGCGCCAGCAGCGTCGGACTAGAATCGAATGAGCAGTTCTTC,CASSVGLESNEQFF,TRBD2,TRBJ2-1,NA,TRBV5-1
TGCAGCGTAGAATGGCAGGGAAACTATGGCTACACCTTC,CSVEWQGNYGYTF,NA,TRBJ1-2,NA,TRBV29-1
TGTGCCAGCAGTCTAACCGGGACTAGCGGGTCCGATGAGCAGTTCTTC,CASSLTGTSGSDEQFF,TRBD2,TRBJ2-1,NA,TRBV6-4
TGTGCCAGCAGCGTCCGGGTCGGAGGTACCTACGAGCAGTACTTC,CASSVRVGGTYEQYF,NA,TRBJ2-7,NA,TRBV11-1
TGTGCCAGCAGCTTAAGAGAGACCCAGTACTTC,CASSLRETQYF,NA,TRBJ2-5,few,TRBV11-2
TGTGCCAGCAGTTTCATGTCTCCCTTGCGGGAGGTAAGCTCCTACAATGAGCAGTTCTTC,CASSFMSPLREVSSYNEQFF,TRBD2,TRBJ2-1,NA,TRBV27
TGCGCCAGCAGCTTGGAGGCAGGGATGAACTATGGCTACACCTTC,CASSLEAGMNYGYTF,NA,TRBJ1-2,NA,TRBV5-1
TGTGCCAGCAGTGCCATTCTAACTAGCGGGAGGGGTGAGCAGTTCTTC,CASSAILTSGRGEQFF,TRBD2,TRBJ2-1,once,TRBV6-1
TGTGCCAGCAGGCGGACAGGGACGGGCACTGAAGCTTTCTTT,CASRRTGTGTEAFF,TRBD1,TRBJ1-1,NA,TRBV7-2
TGCGCCAGCAGTGATAGTTCACCCCTCCACTTT,CASSDSSPLHF,NA,TRBJ1-6,once,TRBV10-1